This T cell receptor beta chain was captured in a study of cytomegalovirus exposure and HLA in healthy donors. Primers included in the PCR were 60 Vbeta and 13 Jbeta primers. The repertoire was sequenced with immunoSEQ multiplex PCR; TCRdb's copy has only in-frame clones and lacks some. The top ten hold approximately 2.4% of the sample, which has 150,000 to 200,000 clones, 85% seen once. Findings and limits, study-wide: There were several of the most significant clusters that appeared linked to common viral pathogens in a later analysis. Being productive about 90% or about 30% of the time was typical of most TCR beta V segments in an earlier analysis.

In this sample, this clone turned up a few times. Antigen unknown. Germline V gives CDR1 GTSNPN, CDR2 SVGIG (reference sequence). The CDR3 loop spans 14 amino acids. V lost 5 bases and J lost 0, with 11 bases in between. The clonotype was recovered from a woman in her 50s in good health and CMV-seronegative. V usage is TRBV30 and J usage is TRBJ1-3, with D unresolved. Sequencing was carried out using PBMCs. Written as DNA, the CDR3 is TGTGCCTGGGGCCCAATTGGCTCTGGAAACACCATATATTTT. It codes for CAWGPIGSGNTIYF.